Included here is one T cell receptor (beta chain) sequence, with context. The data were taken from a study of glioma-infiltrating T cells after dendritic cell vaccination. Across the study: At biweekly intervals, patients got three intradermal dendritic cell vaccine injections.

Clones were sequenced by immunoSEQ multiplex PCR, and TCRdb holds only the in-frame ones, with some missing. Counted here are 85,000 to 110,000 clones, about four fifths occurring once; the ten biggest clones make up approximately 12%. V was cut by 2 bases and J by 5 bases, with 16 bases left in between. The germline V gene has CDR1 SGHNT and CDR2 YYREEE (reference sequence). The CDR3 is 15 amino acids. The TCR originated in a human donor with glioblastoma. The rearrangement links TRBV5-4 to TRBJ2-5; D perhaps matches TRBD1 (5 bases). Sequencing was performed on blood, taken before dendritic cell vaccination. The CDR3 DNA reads TGTGCCAGCAGCTTATTAACAGGCCTCGCGGAGACCCAGTACTTC. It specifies CASSLLTGLAETQYF.